This is a list of T cell receptor beta chains from one sample in a study of cytomegalovirus exposure and HLA in healthy donors. Produced via immunoSEQ multiplex PCR; TCRdb's table is partial and in-frame only. This sample yields 170,000 or so clones, of which around 80% are seen a single time; 5% to 7% belongs to the top ten. Sample: PBMCs. These receptors were obtained from a man aged 40-50 years in good health and CMV-seronegative. The CDR3 runs from the conserved cysteine through the conserved F or W. D genes are given only for firm matches. Not every row has a clone size; where given, it reads once, few, many or a size class.

abundance	v_gene	d_gene	j_gene	len	CDR3aa	CDR3nt
NA	TRBV10-3	NA	TRBJ1-4	15	CAISGGRNAGEKLFF	TGTGCCATCAGTGGGGGAAGGAACGCGGGGGAAAAACTGTTTTTT
NA	TRBV10-3	NA	TRBJ2-4	16	CAISEFPEGAKNIQYF	TGTGCCATCAGTGAGTTTCCGGAGGGAGCCAAAAACATTCAGTACTTC
NA	TRBV5-6	NA	TRBJ1-2	12	CASSLQAYGYTF	TGTGCCAGCAGCTTGCAGGCCTATGGCTACACCTTC
NA	TRBV19	TRBD1	TRBJ1-1	15	CASSFADRVATEAFF	TGTGCCAGTAGTTTCGCCGACAGGGTGGCCACTGAAGCTTTCTTT
NA	TRBV7-8	TRBD1	TRBJ2-7	15	CASSPLTGGSYEQYF	TGTGCCAGCAGCCCCTTGACAGGGGGCAGTTACGAGCAGTACTTC
NA	TRBV7-2	NA	TRBJ1-2	14	CASSLWDTTYGYTF	TGTGCCAGCAGCTTGTGGGACACCACCTATGGCTACACCTTC
NA	TRBV20-1	NA	TRBJ2-7	11	CSASGGYEQYF	TGCAGTGCTAGTGGGGGGTACGAGCAGTACTTC
NA	TRBV6-6	TRBD1	TRBJ2-6	16	CASSLSDRVGANVLTF	TGTGCCAGCAGTTTATCGGACAGGGTTGGGGCCAACGTCCTGACTTTC
NA	TRBV30	TRBD2	TRBJ2-2	15	CAWSSKGLADGELFF	TGTGCCTGGAGTTCTAAGGGACTAGCGGACGGGGAGCTGTTTTTT
few	TRBV6-1	NA	TRBJ1-5	13	CATSKQINQPQHF	TGTGCCACTTCGAAACAGATTAATCAGCCCCAGCATTTT
NA	TRBV14	TRBD1	TRBJ2-7	15	CASSQMGQPLRTQYF	TGTGCCAGCAGCCAAATGGGACAGCCGTTAAGGACGCAGTACTTC
once	TRBV11-2	NA	TRBJ1-1	13	CASSLDRDTEAFF	TGTGCCAGCAGCTTAGATCGGGACACTGAAGCTTTCTTT
NA	TRBV7-2	NA	TRBJ1-1	15	CASSLLWGTNAEAFF	TGTGCCAGCAGCTTGTTATGGGGCACGAATGCTGAAGCTTTCTTT
NA	TRBV7-3	NA	TRBJ2-7	14	CASSPAAGTYEQYF	TGTGCCAGCAGCCCCGCCGCCGGGACCTACGAGCAGTACTTC
NA	TRBV9	TRBD2	TRBJ2-3	13	CASSDAGGGTQYF	TGTGCCAGCAGCGACGCGGGGGGGGGCACGCAGTATTTT
NA	TRBV19	TRBD2	TRBJ2-7	13	CASILTSDYEQYF	TGTGCCAGTATCCTTACTAGCGACTACGAGCAGTACTTC
NA	TRBV6-1	TRBD2	TRBJ2-3	14	CASSGGSGRGTQYF	TGTGCCAGCAGTGGTGGTAGCGGGAGAGGTACGCAGTATTTT